Below, one T cell receptor beta chain is given with its context. The antigen is not known. The data are from a study of T cell responses to AZD1222 COVID-19 vaccine. The germline gives CDR1 SGHDN, CDR2 FVKESK. Losses at the gene ends were 1 base for V and 10 bases for J; bases not matched to a gene: 5. This CDR3 is 15 amino acids long. Only in-frame clones appear in the TCRdb table, and some are missing; sequencing was by immunoSEQ multiplex PCR. The sample lists 90,000 to 150,000 clones, roughly 84% occurring once. Study conclusions and caveats: Targeting of unmutated variant regions was reportedly seen in nearly half of spike-specific TCRs.

The sequence was collected from an adult in good health. Sample: peripheral blood, taken on day 0 of AZD1222 vaccination. The rearrangement uses TRBV14 and TRBJ1-6; 9 nucleotides agree with TRBD1. This CDR3 is CASSQVTGGRSPLHF. CDR3 DNA sequence: TGTGCCAGCAGCCAAGTAACAGGGGGCCGATCACCCCTCCACTTT. The complete variable domain, with remaining parts taken from reference TRBV14 and TRBJ1-6, reads EAGVTQFPSHSVIEKGQTVTLRCDPISGHDNLYWYRRVMGKEIKFLLHFVKESKQDESGMPNNRFLAERTGGTYSTLKVQPAELEDSGVYFCASSQVTGGRSPLHFGNGTRLTVT.